This T cell receptor beta chain was obtained from a study of blood T cell repertoires in COVID-19. About the study: PBMCs, B-cell-depleted T cells, or T cells provided the cDNA or gDNA that made up the material.

TCRdb's copy holds only in-frame clones and misses some; the assay was immunoSEQ multiplex PCR. This sample has 140,000 to 150,000 clones; approximately 87% occur once, and the top ten carry 8.6%. Trimming left V 0 bases short and J 9 bases short, with 11 bases between. CDR3 size: 13 residues. Germline loops: CDR1 LGHDT, CDR2 YNNKEL (reference sequence). The sequencing sample was made of peripheral blood. The sequence derives from a woman in her forties or fifties with active or convalescent COVID-19. The rearrangement links TRBV3-1 (or the pseudogene TRBV3-2) to TRBJ2-5; the D gene is possibly TRBD2 (6 bases). CDR3 sequence: CASSQERREAQYF. Written as DNA, the CDR3 is TGTGCCAGCAGCCAAGAAAGGAGGGAAGCCCAGTACTTC.